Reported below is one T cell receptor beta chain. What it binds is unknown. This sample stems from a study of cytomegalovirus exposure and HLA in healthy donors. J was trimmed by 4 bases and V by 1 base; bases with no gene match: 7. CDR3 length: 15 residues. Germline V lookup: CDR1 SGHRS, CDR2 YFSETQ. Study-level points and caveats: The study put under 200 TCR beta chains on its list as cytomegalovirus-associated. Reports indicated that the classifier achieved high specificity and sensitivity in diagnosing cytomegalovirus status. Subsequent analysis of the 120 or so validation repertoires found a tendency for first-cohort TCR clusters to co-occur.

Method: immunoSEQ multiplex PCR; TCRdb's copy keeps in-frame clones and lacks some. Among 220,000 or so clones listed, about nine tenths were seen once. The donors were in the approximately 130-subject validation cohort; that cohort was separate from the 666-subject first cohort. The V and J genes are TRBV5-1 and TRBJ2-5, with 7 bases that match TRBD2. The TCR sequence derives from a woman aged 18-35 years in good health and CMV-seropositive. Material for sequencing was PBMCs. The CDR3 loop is CASSLIRGGGETQYF. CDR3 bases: TGCGCCAGCAGCTTGATACGGGGCGGGGGAGAGACCCAGTACTTC.